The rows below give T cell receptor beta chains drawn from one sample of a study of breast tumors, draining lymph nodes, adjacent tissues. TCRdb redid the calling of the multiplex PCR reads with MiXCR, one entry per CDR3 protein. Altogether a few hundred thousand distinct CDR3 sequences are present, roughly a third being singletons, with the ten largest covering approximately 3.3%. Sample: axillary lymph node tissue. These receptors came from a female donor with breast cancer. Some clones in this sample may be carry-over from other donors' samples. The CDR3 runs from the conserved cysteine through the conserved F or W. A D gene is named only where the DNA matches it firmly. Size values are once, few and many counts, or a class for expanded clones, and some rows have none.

DNA: TGCAGTGCTAGGGCCGGGACTAGCTTCGTCAATGAGCAGTATTTT
CDR3: CSARAGTSFVNEQYF
size: NA
V: TRBV20-1
J: TRBJ2-3
D: TRBD2

DNA: TGCAGTGAGAGTACAGGGAATGGCTACACCTTC
CDR3: CSESTGNGYTF
size: NA
V: TRBV20-1
J: TRBJ1-2
D: NA

DNA: TGTGCCAGCAGCTTCGGACAGGGGTACTTC
CDR3: CASSFGQGYF
size: NA
V: TRBV5-6
J: TRBJ2-7
D: TRBD1

DNA: TGTGCCAGCGGGCAGTTAACCTACGAGCAGTACTTC
CDR3: CASGQLTYEQYF
size: many
V: TRBV2
J: TRBJ2-7
D: NA

DNA: TGTGCCAGCAGCGTAGACGTCGGGGGCACAGATACGCAGTATTTT
CDR3: CASSVDVGGTDTQYF
size: many
V: TRBV9
J: TRBJ2-3
D: NA

DNA: TGTGCCAGCAGGCCAGGACTAGCGGGAGCGGTTGAGCAGTTCTTC
CDR3: CASRPGLAGAVEQFF
size: many
V: TRBV12-3/TRBV12-4
J: TRBJ2-1
D: TRBD2

DNA: TGCGCCAGCAGCTCCCAGTGGAAAGAGACCCAGTACTTC
CDR3: CASSSQWKETQYF
size: many
V: TRBV5-1
J: TRBJ2-5
D: NA

DNA: TGTGCCAGCAGCCCTAGCACAGGGGCGCGCACCGGGGAGCTGTTTTTT
CDR3: CASSPSTGARTGELFF
size: many
V: TRBV7-8
J: TRBJ2-2
D: TRBD1

DNA: TGTGCCAGCAGCTTGGGACAGGGGAGCTATGGCTACACCTTC
CDR3: CASSLGQGSYGYTF
size: NA
V: TRBV5-4
J: TRBJ1-2
D: TRBD1

DNA: TGTGCCAGCACCCTATCCCTTTTTCTGGGGAGCTACAATGAGCAGTTCTTC
CDR3: CASTLSLFLGSYNEQFF
size: many
V: TRBV12-3/TRBV12-4
J: TRBJ2-1
D: NA

DNA: TGTGCCACCCTCAGGACAGGTAGCACCGGGGAGCTGTTTTTT
CDR3: CATLRTGSTGELFF
size: many
V: TRBV19
J: TRBJ2-2
D: TRBD1

DNA: TGCGCCAGCAGCCCCGGGACAGTAAAGAACTATGGCTACACCTTC
CDR3: CASSPGTVKNYGYTF
size: NA
V: TRBV5-1
J: TRBJ1-2
D: TRBD1

DNA: TGTGCCAGCAGCGAAACTAGCGGGAAGAGGTACGAGCAGTACTTC
CDR3: CASSETSGKRYEQYF
size: NA
V: TRBV28
J: TRBJ2-7
D: TRBD2

DNA: TGTGCCAGCATCCAGGACAGGGTTTATGGAAACACCATATATTTT
CDR3: CASIQDRVYGNTIYF
size: many
V: TRBV12-3/TRBV12-4
J: TRBJ1-3
D: TRBD1

DNA: TGTGCCAGCAGGGTCGGTAGCACAGATACGCAGTATTTT
CDR3: CASRVGSTDTQYF
size: few
V: TRBV6-1
J: TRBJ2-3
D: NA

DNA: TGCGCCAGCAGGACAGGGAGTAAAGAGTACGAGCAGTACTTC
CDR3: CASRTGSKEYEQYF
size: many
V: TRBV5-1
J: TRBJ2-7
D: TRBD1

DNA: TGTGCCAGCAGTTCCCAGGGGGATACGCAGTATTTT
CDR3: CASSSQGDTQYF
size: NA
V: TRBV6-1
J: TRBJ2-3
D: NA

DNA: TGTGCCTGGAGTGTGGGCAGGGGGTTCGAGCAGTACTTC
CDR3: CAWSVGRGFEQYF
size: many
V: TRBV30
J: TRBJ2-7
D: TRBD1

DNA: TGTGCCAGCAGCCAAGCGGAGGGGACAGATACGCAGTATTTT
CDR3: CASSQAEGTDTQYF
size: NA
V: TRBV14
J: TRBJ2-3
D: NA

DNA: TGTGCCAGCAGCTTTCCGGGACAGGGATATGGCTACACCTTC
CDR3: CASSFPGQGYGYTF
size: many
V: TRBV7-9
J: TRBJ1-2
D: TRBD1

DNA: TGTGCCTGGAAACAGGGCGCTGGAAACACCATATATTTT
CDR3: CAWKQGAGNTIYF
size: NA
V: TRBV30
J: TRBJ1-3
D: NA

DNA: TGTGCCAGCATCCAAGGGAGGGCCGCAGATACGCAGTATTTT
CDR3: CASIQGRAADTQYF
size: few
V: TRBV28
J: TRBJ2-3
D: TRBD2

DNA: TGTGCCTGGACTGGGACCGGAGCCGGATGGGAGCAGTACTTC
CDR3: CAWTGTGAGWEQYF
size: NA
V: TRBV30
J: TRBJ2-7
D: NA

DNA: TGTGCCAGCAGCATCACAGGAGACGCAGATACGCAGTATTTT
CDR3: CASSITGDADTQYF
size: NA
V: TRBV7-9
J: TRBJ2-3
D: NA

DNA: TGCGCCAGCACCTCAGGAGCGGGACAGCTCTACAATGAGCAGTTCTTC
CDR3: CASTSGAGQLYNEQFF
size: many
V: TRBV5-1
J: TRBJ2-1
D: NA

DNA: TGTGCCAGCAGCGTAGGACAGGGGGCGCATGGCTACACCTTC
CDR3: CASSVGQGAHGYTF
size: NA
V: TRBV9
J: TRBJ1-2
D: TRBD1

DNA: TGCAGCGTTCGTGGGACTAGCGGTAGCCTGGGGGGATACAATGAGCAGTTCTTC
CDR3: CSVRGTSGSLGGYNEQFF
size: many
V: TRBV29-1
J: TRBJ2-1
D: TRBD2

DNA: TGTGCCAGCAGCGCTTCTACAGGGGTCGGCTACACCTTC
CDR3: CASSASTGVGYTF
size: many
V: TRBV5-5
J: TRBJ1-2
D: TRBD1

DNA: TGTGCCAGCTATGCTAGCGGATCCTACAATGAGCAGTTCTTC
CDR3: CASYASGSYNEQFF
size: few
V: TRBV6-2/TRBV6-3
J: TRBJ2-1
D: TRBD2

DNA: TGTGCCAGCGGCAGTAGCGGGTTTTGGGATACGCAGTATTTT
CDR3: CASGSSGFWDTQYF
size: many
V: TRBV6-1
J: TRBJ2-3
D: TRBD2

DNA: TGTGCCAGCAGTTCCGGGGGGGACAGGGTGGTTTTTGGCTACACCTTC
CDR3: CASSSGGDRVVFGYTF
size: NA
V: TRBV5-4
J: TRBJ1-2
D: TRBD1

DNA: TGTGCCAGTAGTATGTGGAGGGTTAATGAAAAACTGTTTTTT
CDR3: CASSMWRVNEKLFF
size: many
V: TRBV19
J: TRBJ1-4
D: NA

DNA: TGCAGTGACTCAGGGGGGGCCGGGGAGCTGTTTTTT
CDR3: CSDSGGAGELFF
size: once
V: TRBV20-1
J: TRBJ2-2
D: NA

DNA: TGTGCCAGCAGCCCAGGGACTAGTCGGTTCGGCGAGCAGTACTTC
CDR3: CASSPGTSRFGEQYF
size: many
V: TRBV7-2
J: TRBJ2-7
D: TRBD2

DNA: TGTGCCAGCAGCTTGAAACTAGCGGGAGTCTCCTACAATGAGCAGTTCTTC
CDR3: CASSLKLAGVSYNEQFF
size: NA
V: TRBV7-6
J: TRBJ2-1
D: TRBD2

DNA: TGTGCCAGCAGCTTAGGACTAGCGGGATCAGATACGCAGTATTTT
CDR3: CASSLGLAGSDTQYF
size: NA
V: TRBV5-4
J: TRBJ2-3
D: TRBD2

DNA: TGTGCCAGCAGCGTAGGGGGGGATACTCAGCCCCAGCATTTT
CDR3: CASSVGGDTQPQHF
size: many
V: TRBV7-2
J: TRBJ1-5
D: NA

DNA: TGTGCCAGCAGTTTCCTGAGGGGGGCTAACTATGGCTACACCATATATTTT
CDR3: CASSFLRGANYGYTIYF
size: NA
V: TRBV12-3/TRBV12-4
J: TRBJ1-3
D: NA

DNA: TGCAGTGCTAGAGATCGGGTTGGGGGGAGCGGGCAGTACTTC
CDR3: CSARDRVGGSGQYF
size: many
V: TRBV20-1
J: TRBJ2-7
D: NA

DNA: TGTGCCAGCAGCACAGGGAAGACTAATGAAAAACTGTTTTTT
CDR3: CASSTGKTNEKLFF
size: many
V: TRBV11-3
J: TRBJ1-4
D: NA

DNA: TGTGCCGCCGAGACAGGGGGCTTCTACGAGCAGTACTTC
CDR3: CAAETGGFYEQYF
size: NA
V: TRBV24-1
J: TRBJ2-7
D: TRBD1

DNA: TGTGCCAGCAGCGTAGTAGGCGGGAGCAATGAGCAGTTCTTC
CDR3: CASSVVGGSNEQFF
size: many
V: TRBV9
J: TRBJ2-1
D: TRBD2

DNA: TGTGCTAGTGGTTCTGACGACTTTACGGATAGCAATCAGCCCCAGCATTTT
CDR3: CASGSDDFTDSNQPQHF
size: NA
V: TRBV12-5
J: TRBJ1-5
D: NA

DNA: TGTGCCAGCAGTTTATCGAGGGCCGCGAACACCGGGGAGCTGTTTTTT
CDR3: CASSLSRAANTGELFF
size: many
V: TRBV27
J: TRBJ2-2
D: NA

DNA: TGTGCCAGCAGTCCTCGTGGGGAGGGAGGGAGTACCAGCCGCAATCAGCCCCAGCATTTT
CDR3: CASSPRGEGGSTSRNQPQHF
size: many
V: TRBV6-6
J: TRBJ1-5
D: NA